These 11 T cell receptor beta chains originate from one sample sequenced in a study of cytomegalovirus exposure and HLA in healthy donors. The PCR was carried out with 60 Vbeta primers and 13 Jbeta primers. Only in-frame clones appear in the TCRdb table, and some are missing; sequencing was by immunoSEQ multiplex PCR. The repertoire consists of roughly 99,000 clones, with around three quarters occurring once and the leading ten covering 16%. The sequenced material came from PBMCs. The receptor source for this set is a man between 60 and 75 years old in good health and CMV-seropositive.

The J gene is TRBJ1-4, the V gene TRBV9; 8 bases agree with TRBD1. Germline V gene lookup returns CDR1 SGDLS and CDR2 YYNGEE. The CDR3 loop spans 15 amino acids. V shed 0 bases and J 7 bases; nucleotides not matched to a gene: 5. CDR3: CASSVDGTGVEKLFF. Written as DNA, the CDR3 is TGTGCCAGCAGCGTAGACGGGACAGGCGTTGAAAAACTGTTTTTT. Variable domain in full (rest from reference TRBV9 and TRBJ1-4): DSGVTQTPKHLITATGQRVTLRCSPRSGDLSVYWYQQSLDQGLQFLIQYYNGEERAKGNILERFSAQQFPDLHSELNLSSLELGDSALYFCASSVDGTGVEKLFFGSGTQLSVL.

The gene calls are TRBV12-5 and TRBJ2-1; perhaps TRBD2 as D (5 bases). This CDR3 contains 16 residues. The V gene lost 4 bases and the J gene lost 2 bases, with 15 bases spanning the gap. Germline V lookup: CDR1 LGHNT, CDR2 FRNRAP. CDR3: CASGSIARRAYNEQFF. The DNA for the CDR3 is TGTGCTAGTGGTTCGATAGCGCGGCGGGCCTACAATGAGCAGTTCTTC.

The table lists this clone with a few counts. This chain joins TRBV7-2 and TRBJ2-7, with D perhaps matching TRBD2 (6 bases). The CDR3 loop spans 17 amino acids. Germline V gives CDR1 SGHTA, CDR2 FQGNSA. The germline V and J ends were trimmed by 1 base and 4 bases, with 20 bases remaining between them. The CDR3 DNA reads as TGTGCCAGCAGCTTAGGGATCGCGGGTAGACTAGATTACGAGCAGTACTTC. Translating gives CASSLGIAGRLDYEQYF.

V is TRBV10-3 and J is TRBJ2-7; the D is unclear. There are 13 residues in the CDR3. Germline CDR1 and CDR2: ENHRY and SYGVKD. Trimming took 4 bases from V and 4 from J, leaving 11 bases between them. The CDR3 is CAISAGQQYEQYF. The CDR3 DNA reads TGTGCCATCAGTGCGGGTCAACAATACGAGCAGTACTTC.

The chain joins TRBV9 to TRBJ2-3; 8 bases line up with TRBD2. The V segment lost 0 bases and the J segment 4 bases; nucleotides outside the gene matches: 10. Germline V gene data show CDR1 as SGDLS and CDR2 as YYNGEE. The CDR3 extends over 17 amino acids. CDR3 nucleotides: TGTGCCAGCAGCGTAGGAGGAGCCGGGGGGGAAGCAGATACGCAGTATTTT. It translates to CASSVGGAGGEADTQYF.

This CDR3 is CASSASRVYYNEQFF. The CDR3 DNA reads as TGTGCCAGCAGCGCAAGCCGAGTATACTACAATGAGCAGTTCTTC. The chain combines TRBV7-6 with TRBJ2-1; no firm D call. Deletions cut 5 bases from V and 3 bases from J, with 14 bases between. The germline CDR1 and CDR2 sequences are SGHVS and FNYEAQ. This CDR3 comprises 15 residues.

The V and J genes are TRBV27 and TRBJ1-1; 7 nucleotides match TRBD1. The CDR3 spans 14 residues. CDR1 is MNHEY, CDR2 SMNVEV, per germline (reference sequence). With 3 bases clipped from V and 11 bases from J, the junction kept 12 bases outside the gene matches. The DNA for the CDR3 is TGTGCCAGCAGTTTTAGAAAGACAGGGAGGTATGCTTTCTTT. It specifies CASSFRKTGRYAFF.

CDR3 bases: TGTGCCAGTAGTATAGGAACTAGCGGGGGGACGGAGACCCAGTACTTC. Its translation: CASSIGTSGGTETQYF. The chain joins TRBV19 to TRBJ2-5; TRBD2 agrees at 12 bases. Germline values: CDR1 LNHDA, CDR2 SQIVND (reference sequence). CDR3 length equals 16 residues. Trimming cost V 1 base and J 5 bases; bases outside gene matches: 5.

This clone has just one count. V usage is TRBV28 and J usage is TRBJ2-7, with 9 bases lining up with TRBD1. Germline CDR1 is MDHEN and CDR2 is SYDVKM. The junction had 9 bases not matched to a gene; V was cut back by 6 bases and J by 6 bases. This CDR3 spans 14 amino acids. Here the CDR3 DNA reads TGTGCCAGCAGGGTTGGGCCGGGACAGGGCGAGCAGTACTTC. This codes for CASRVGPGQGEQYF.

The chain joins TRBV7-2 to TRBJ2-3, with D perhaps matching TRBD2 (5 bases). V gave up 9 bases and J gave up 9 bases, with 19 bases separating them. The CDR3 is made up of 13 amino acids. Per the germline V gene, CDR1 is SGHTA and CDR2 is FQGNSA. The chain's CDR3 is CASSLGVRRTQYF. The DNA of the CDR3 is TGTGCCAGTTCTCTGGGAGTACGGAGAACGCAGTATTTT.

The count of this clone is one. V gene TRBV29-1 combines with J gene TRBJ2-7, with 10 bases matching TRBD1. CDR1 and CDR2 from the germline V gene are SQVTM and ANQGSEA. The CDR3 runs 13 residues. J gave up 0 bases and V 8 bases, and 4 bases lay outside the gene matches. This chain's CDR3 is CSIRTGGSYEQYF. CDR3 nucleotide sequence: TGCAGCATCAGGACAGGGGGCTCCTACGAGCAGTACTTC.